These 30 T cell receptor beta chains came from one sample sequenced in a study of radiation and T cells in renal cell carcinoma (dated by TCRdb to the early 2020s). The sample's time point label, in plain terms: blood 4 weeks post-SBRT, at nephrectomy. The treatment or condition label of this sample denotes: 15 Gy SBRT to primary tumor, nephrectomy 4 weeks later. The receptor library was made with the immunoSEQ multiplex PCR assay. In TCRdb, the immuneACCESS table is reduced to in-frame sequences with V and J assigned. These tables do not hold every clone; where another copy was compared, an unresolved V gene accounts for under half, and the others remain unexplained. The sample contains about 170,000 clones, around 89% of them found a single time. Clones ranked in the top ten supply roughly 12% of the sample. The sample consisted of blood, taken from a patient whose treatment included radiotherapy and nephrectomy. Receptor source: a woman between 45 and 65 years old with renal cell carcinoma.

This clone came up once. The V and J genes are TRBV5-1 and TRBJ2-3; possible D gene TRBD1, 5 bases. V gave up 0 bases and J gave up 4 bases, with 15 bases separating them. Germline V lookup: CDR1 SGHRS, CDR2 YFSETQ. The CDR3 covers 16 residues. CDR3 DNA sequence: TGCGCCAGCAGCTTGGAGGGGCAGGTAGGATCAGATACGCAGTATTTT. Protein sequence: CASSLEGQVGSDTQYF.

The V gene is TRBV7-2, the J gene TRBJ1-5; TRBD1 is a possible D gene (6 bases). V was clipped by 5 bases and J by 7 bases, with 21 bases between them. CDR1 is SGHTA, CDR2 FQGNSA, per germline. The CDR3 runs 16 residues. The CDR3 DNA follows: TGTGCCAGCAGCGCTACACAGTCGGGGGCCGGCCAGCCCCAGCATTTT. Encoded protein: CASSATQSGAGQPQHF. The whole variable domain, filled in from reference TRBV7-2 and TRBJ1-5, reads GAGVSQSPSNKVTEKGKDVELRCDPISGHTALYWYRQSLGQGLEFLIYFQGNSAPDKSGLPSDRFSAERTGGSVSTLTIQRTQQEDSAVYLCASSATQSGAGQPQHFGDGTRLSIL.

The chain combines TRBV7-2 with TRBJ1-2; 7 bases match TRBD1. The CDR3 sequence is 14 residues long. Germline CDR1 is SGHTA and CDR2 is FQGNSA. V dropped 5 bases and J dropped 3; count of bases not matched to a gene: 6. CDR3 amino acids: CASSEQTGDYGYTF. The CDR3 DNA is TGTGCCAGCAGCGAACAAACAGGGGACTATGGCTACACCTTC.

The CDR3 region is CASRATGLGGELFF. CDR3 coding DNA: TGTGCCAGCAGAGCGACAGGGCTGGGCGGGGAGCTGTTTTTT. V gene TRBV6-1 combines with J gene TRBJ2-2; 7 bases are a match to TRBD1. V gave up 6 bases and J gave up 7 bases; unmatched junction bases: 8. The CDR3 loop spans 14 amino acids. CDR1 is MNHNS, CDR2 SASEGT, per germline.

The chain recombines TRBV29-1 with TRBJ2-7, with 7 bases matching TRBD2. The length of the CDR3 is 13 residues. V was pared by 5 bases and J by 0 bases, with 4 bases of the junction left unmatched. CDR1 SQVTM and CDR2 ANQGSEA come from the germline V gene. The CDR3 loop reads CSVRRTSSYEQYF. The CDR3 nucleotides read TGCAGCGTTAGAAGGACTAGCTCCTACGAGCAGTACTTC.

The CDR3 nucleotides are TGTGCCAGCATTCAGGACCACGGGGAGACCCAGTACTTC. It encodes CASIQDHGETQYF. This rearrangement joins TRBV2 to TRBJ2-5; D is ambiguous. This CDR3 has 13 amino acids. Germline V lookup: CDR1 SNHLY, CDR2 FYNNEI. V gave up 7 bases and J gave up 5 bases, with 14 bases separating them.

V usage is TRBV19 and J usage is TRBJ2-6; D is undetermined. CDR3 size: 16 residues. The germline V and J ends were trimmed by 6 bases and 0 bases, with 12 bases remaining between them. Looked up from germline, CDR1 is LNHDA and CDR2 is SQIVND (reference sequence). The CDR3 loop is CASRPGSTSGANVLTF. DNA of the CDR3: TGTGCCAGTAGACCAGGATCGACCTCTGGGGCCAACGTCCTGACTTTC.

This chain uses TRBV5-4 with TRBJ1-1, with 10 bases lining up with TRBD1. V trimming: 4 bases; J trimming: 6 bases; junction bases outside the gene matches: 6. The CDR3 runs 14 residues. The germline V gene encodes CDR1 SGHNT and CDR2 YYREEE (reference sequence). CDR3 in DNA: TGTGCCAGCAGCCTAGGACAGGGGGTGGCTGAAGCTTTCTTT. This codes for CASSLGQGVAEAFF.

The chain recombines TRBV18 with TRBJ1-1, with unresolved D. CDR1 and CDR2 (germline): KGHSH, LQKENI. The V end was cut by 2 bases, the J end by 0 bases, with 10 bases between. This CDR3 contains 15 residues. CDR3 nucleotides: TGTGCCAGCTCACCATTGGGAAGTTTGAACACTGAAGCTTTCTTT. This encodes CASSPLGSLNTEAFF.

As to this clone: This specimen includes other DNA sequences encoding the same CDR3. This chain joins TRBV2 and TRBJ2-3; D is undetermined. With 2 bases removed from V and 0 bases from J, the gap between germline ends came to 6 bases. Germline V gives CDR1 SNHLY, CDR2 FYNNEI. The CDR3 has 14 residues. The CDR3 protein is CASSELTSTDTQYF. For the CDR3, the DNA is TGTGCCAGCAGTGAACTTACTAGCACAGATACGCAGTATTTT.

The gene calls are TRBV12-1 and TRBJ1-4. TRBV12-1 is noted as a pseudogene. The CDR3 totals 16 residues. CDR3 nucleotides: TGTGCCAGCAGCTTTCAATCGAGGAAAGCTAATGAAAAACTGTTTTTT. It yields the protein CASSFQSRKANEKLFF.

CDR3: CASRGGQDYEQYF. The CDR3 DNA reads as TGTGCCAGCAGGGGTGGACAAGACTACGAGCAGTACTTC. The V gene is TRBV2, the J gene TRBJ2-7; D perhaps matches TRBD1 (5 bases). Germline V gene data show CDR1 as SNHLY and CDR2 as FYNNEI. V lost 6 bases to trimming and J lost 3 bases, with 12 bases between them. The CDR3 contains 13 residues.

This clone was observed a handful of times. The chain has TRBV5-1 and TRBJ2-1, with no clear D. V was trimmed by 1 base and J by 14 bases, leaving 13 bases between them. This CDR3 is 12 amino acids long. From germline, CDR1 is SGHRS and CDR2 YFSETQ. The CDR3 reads CASSLNLEREFF. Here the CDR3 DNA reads TGCGCCAGCAGCTTGAATCTGGAAAGAGAGTTCTTC.

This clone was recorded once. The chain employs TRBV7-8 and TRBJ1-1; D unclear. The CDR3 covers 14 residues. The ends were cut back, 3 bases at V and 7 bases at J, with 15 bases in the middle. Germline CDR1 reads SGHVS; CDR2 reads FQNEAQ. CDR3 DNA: TGTGCCAGCAGCTTTAAGGCTCGTCCACTTGAAGCTTTCTTT. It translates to CASSFKARPLEAFF.

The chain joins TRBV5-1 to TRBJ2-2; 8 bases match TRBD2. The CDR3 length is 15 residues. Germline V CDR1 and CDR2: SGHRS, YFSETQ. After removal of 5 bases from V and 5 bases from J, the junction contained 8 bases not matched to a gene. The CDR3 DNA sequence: TGCGCCAGCAGTTCCGGGGGGGCCGAAACCGGGGAGCTGTTTTTT. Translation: CASSSGGAETGELFF.

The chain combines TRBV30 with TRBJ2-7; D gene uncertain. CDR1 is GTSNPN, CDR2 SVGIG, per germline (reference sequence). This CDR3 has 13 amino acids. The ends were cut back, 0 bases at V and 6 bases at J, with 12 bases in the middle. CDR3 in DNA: TGTGCCTGGAGTGTAGCACTCCCAGGCGAGCAGTACTTC. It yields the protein CAWSVALPGEQYF. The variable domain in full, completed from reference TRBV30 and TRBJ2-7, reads SQTIHQWPATLVQPVGSPLSLECTVEGTSNPNLYWYRQAAGRGLQLLFYSVGIGQISSEVPQNLSASRPQDRQFILSSKKLLLSDSGFYLCAWSVALPGEQYFGPGTRLTVT.

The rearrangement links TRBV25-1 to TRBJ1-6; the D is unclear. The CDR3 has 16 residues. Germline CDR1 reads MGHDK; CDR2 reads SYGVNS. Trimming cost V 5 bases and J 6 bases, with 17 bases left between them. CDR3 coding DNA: TGTGCCAGCAGTAAACCTCCGAGGAGGTTTAATTCACCCCTCCACTTT. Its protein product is CASSKPPRRFNSPLHF.

CDR3 sequence (DNA): TGTGCCAGCAGCCAAGGACAGTATGGCTACACCTTC. It codes for CASSQGQYGYTF. The gene calls are TRBV4-2 and TRBJ1-2; TRBD1 is a possible D gene (5 bases). The V end was cut by 1 base, the J end by 5 bases, with 5 bases between. Per germline, CDR1 LGHNA and CDR2 YNFKEQ. CDR3 length: 12 residues.

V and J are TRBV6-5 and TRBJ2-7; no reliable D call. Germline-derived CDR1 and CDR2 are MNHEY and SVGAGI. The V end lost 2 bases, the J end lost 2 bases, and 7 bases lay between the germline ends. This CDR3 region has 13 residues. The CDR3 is CASSYRAAYEQYF. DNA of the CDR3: TGTGCCAGCAGTTACCGGGCAGCCTACGAGCAGTACTTC.

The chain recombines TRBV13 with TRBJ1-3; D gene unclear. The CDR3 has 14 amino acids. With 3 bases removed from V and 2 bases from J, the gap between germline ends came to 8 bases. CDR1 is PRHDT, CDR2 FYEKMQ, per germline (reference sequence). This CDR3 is CASSLSRTGNTIYF. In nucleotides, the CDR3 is TGTGCCAGCAGCTTGTCAAGGACTGGAAACACCATATATTTT.

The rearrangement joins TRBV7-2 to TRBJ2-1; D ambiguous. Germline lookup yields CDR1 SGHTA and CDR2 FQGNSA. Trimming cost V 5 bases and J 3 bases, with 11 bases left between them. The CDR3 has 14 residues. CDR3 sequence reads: CASSPETHYNEQFF. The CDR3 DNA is TGTGCCAGCAGCCCAGAGACCCACTACAATGAGCAGTTCTTC. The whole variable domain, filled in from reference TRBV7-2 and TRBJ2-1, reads GAGVSQSPSNKVTEKGKDVELRCDPISGHTALYWYRQSLGQGLEFLIYFQGNSAPDKSGLPSDRFSAERTGGSVSTLTIQRTQQEDSAVYLCASSPETHYNEQFFGPGTRLTVL.

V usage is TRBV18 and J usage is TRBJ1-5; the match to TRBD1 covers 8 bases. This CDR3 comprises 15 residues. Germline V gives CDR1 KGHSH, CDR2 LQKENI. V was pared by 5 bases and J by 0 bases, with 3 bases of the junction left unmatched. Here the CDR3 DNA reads TGTGCCAGCTCAGCTGGGACAGGTAGCAATCAGCCCCAGCATTTT. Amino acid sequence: CASSAGTGSNQPQHF. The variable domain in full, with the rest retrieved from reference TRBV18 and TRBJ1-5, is NAGVMQNPRHLVRRRGQEARLRCSPMKGHSHVYWYRQLPEEGLKFMVYLQKENIIDESGMPKERFSAEFPKEGPSILRIQQVVRGDSAAYFCASSAGTGSNQPQHFGDGTRLSIL.

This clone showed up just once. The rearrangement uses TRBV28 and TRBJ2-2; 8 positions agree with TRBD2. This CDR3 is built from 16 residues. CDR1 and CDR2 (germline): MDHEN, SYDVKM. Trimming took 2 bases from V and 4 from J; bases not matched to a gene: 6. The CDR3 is CASSLTGTSITGELFF. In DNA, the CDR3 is TGTGCCAGCAGTTTAACCGGGACTAGTATCACCGGGGAGCTGTTTTTT. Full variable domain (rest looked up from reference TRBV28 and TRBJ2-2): DVKVTQSSRYLVKRTGEKVFLECVQDMDHENMFWYRQDPGLGLRLIYFSYDVKMKEKGDIPEGYSVSREKKERFSLILESASTNQTSMYLCASSLTGTSITGELFFGEGSRLTVL.

CDR3 loop: CASSIDLKEPLPLHF. The CDR3 bases are TGTGCCAGTAGTATAGATTTAAAAGAACCCCTTCCCCTCCACTTT. The chain uses TRBV19 and TRBJ1-6; D uncertain. Deletions cut 0 bases from V and 13 bases from J, with 16 bases between. Germline V gene data show CDR1 as LNHDA and CDR2 as SQIVND (reference sequence). CDR3 length: 15 residues.

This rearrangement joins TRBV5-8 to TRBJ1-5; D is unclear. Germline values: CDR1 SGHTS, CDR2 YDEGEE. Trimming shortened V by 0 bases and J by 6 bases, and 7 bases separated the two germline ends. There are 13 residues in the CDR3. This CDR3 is CASSLGLAQPQHF. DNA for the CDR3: TGTGCCAGCAGCTTGGGGTTGGCTCAGCCCCAGCATTTT. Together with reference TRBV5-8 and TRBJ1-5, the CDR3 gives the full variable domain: EAGVTQSPTHLIKTRGQQATLRCSPISGHTSVYWYQQALGLGLQFLLWYDEGEERNRGNFPPRFSGRQFPNYSSELNVNALELEDSALYLCASSLGLAQPQHFGDGTRLSIL.

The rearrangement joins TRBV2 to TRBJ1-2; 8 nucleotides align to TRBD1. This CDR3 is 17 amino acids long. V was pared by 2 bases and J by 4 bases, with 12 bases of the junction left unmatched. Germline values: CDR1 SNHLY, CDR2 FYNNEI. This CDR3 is CASSEQGARAYGYGYTF. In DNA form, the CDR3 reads TGTGCCAGCAGTGAACAGGGGGCCAGGGCCTATGGCTATGGCTACACCTTC.

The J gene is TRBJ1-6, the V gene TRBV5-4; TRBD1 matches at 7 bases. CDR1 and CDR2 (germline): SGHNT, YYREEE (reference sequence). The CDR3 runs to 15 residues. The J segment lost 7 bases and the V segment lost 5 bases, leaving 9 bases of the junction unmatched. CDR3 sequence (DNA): TGTGCCAGCAGACCGCCCGGGACAGAAAATTCACCCCTCCACTTT. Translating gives CASRPPGTENSPLHF.

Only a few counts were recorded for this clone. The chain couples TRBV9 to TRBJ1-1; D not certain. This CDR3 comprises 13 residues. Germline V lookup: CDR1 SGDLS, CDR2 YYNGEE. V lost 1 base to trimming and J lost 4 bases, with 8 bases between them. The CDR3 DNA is TGTGCCAGCAGCGTACGGGAGGGCACTGAAGCTTTCTTT. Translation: CASSVREGTEAFF.

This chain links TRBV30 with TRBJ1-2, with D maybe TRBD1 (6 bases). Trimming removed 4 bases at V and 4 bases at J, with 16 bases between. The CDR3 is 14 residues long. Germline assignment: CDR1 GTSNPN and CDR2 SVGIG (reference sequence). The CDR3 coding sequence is TGTGCCTGGAATACGCCGGGACACCTCTATGGCTACACCTTC. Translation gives CAWNTPGHLYGYTF.

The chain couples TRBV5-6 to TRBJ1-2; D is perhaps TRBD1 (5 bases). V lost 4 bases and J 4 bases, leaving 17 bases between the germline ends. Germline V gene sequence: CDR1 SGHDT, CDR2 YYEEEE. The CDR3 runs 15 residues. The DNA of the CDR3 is TGTGCCAGCAGCAGGTCTTCGGGACCGCCCTATGGCTACACCTTC. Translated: CASSRSSGPPYGYTF.